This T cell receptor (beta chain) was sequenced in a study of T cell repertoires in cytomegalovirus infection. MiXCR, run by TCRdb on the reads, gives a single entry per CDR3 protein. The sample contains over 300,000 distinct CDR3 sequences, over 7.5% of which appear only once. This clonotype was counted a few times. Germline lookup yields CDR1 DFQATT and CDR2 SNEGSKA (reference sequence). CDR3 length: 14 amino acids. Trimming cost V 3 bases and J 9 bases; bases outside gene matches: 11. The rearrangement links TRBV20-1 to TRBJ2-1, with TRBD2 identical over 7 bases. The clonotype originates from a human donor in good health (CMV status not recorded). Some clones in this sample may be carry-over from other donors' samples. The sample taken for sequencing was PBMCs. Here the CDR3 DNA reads TGCAGTGCTAGTGAAGTCCGACGGGGGGTTGAGCAGTTCTTC. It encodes CSASEVRRGVEQFF.